This TCR beta chain comes out of a study of beta chain features in type 1 diabetes (dated by TCRdb to 2016 to 2019). For the study in its entirety: No differences in mean age, gender distribution, total cell number or subset yield were found between patients and healthy donors. A total of 85 million to 140 million sorted cells were examined across all samples, and a strong correlation was observed between cell number per subset and RNA yield. Regulatory and stem cell-like memory subsets were obtained from only 8 patients and roughly eight healthy donors, while naive and central memory subsets were obtained from all 30 or so donors. The study compared the TCRB repertoires of sorted circulating CD4+ T cell subsets in recently diagnosed type 1 diabetes patients with those in matched healthy donors. Results the study describes overall, beyond this receptor: Because cDNA rather than genomic DNA was sequenced, highly expressing activated cells could have been over-represented, although no difference in activation and CD3 levels was found between groups. PCR may preferentially amplify shorter templates, but because patient and control samples were amplified and corrected together, any resulting skew would affect both groups equally. Naive, central memory and regulatory TCRB repertoires appeared to be more alike among patients than among healthy donors. HLA sub-analyses involved small numbers of individuals, so any influence of HLA type on TCRB rearrangement remained unresolved. A moderate but significant shortening of TCRB CDR3 length was observed in type 1 diabetes patients in all four CD4+ subsets. Fewer insertions and more nucleotide deletions at VDJ recombination sites were observed in patients with type 1 diabetes, implying thymic rearrangement abnormalities.

A few counts support this clone. Its antigen is currently not known. No qualities accompany the bases; no much larger clone lies one base away. The entire isolated RNA was reverse transcribed using the High Capacity cDNA Reverse Transcription Kit, and thus expressed TCRB transcripts were sequenced. Naive, central memory and regulatory T cell samples underwent deep immunoSEQ sequencing, averaging around 3.7 million total reads per sample. Sorted cells were lysed in RLT buffer and RNA was extracted with DNase-treated RNeasy Micro or Mini kits, depending on cell number. Each cell subset was processed separately to prevent cross-contamination, with patient and healthy donor samples processed together. TCRB sequences were amplified from cDNA with the immunoSEQ multiplex PCR, producing 87-bp fragments spanning the CDR3 region. Amplicons were sequenced on the Illumina HiSeq platform. Concerning the study's data processing: PCR bias was computationally corrected using synthetic template baselines, reads within Hamming distance 2 were collapsed, and singletons that could not be merged were discarded. By aligning reads against IMGT, V, D and J genes, CDR3 length, and insertions or deletions at six rearrangement sites were assigned. Clonotype counts were normalized to sorted cell number within each subset before computing true diversity and Gini coefficients with the tcR R package. The overlap coefficient, calculated on TCRB nucleotide sequences, was used to measure repertoire sharing. Out-of-frame TCRB sequences from naive cells were analyzed as a proxy for the pre-selection repertoire. TCRdb stores this immuneACCESS table with in-frame sequences only. Part of the clones is absent; in the studies checked, under half of the shortfall reflects unresolved V genes, and no reason is known for the rest. V and J calls and clone size are copied from that table; D and trimming were computed from the DNA. Present in this sample are some 700,000 clones, 13% of which were seen just once. The ten largest account for roughly 0.022% of the sample.

Each donor gave one peripheral blood draw, roughly 120 mL on average, collected into heparinised tubes. Using a panel that included CD45RO, CCR7, CD25, CD127, CD95 and CD27, naive, central memory, regulatory and stem cell-like memory CD4+ T cells were sorted on a BD FACSAria II. A purity above 98% was achieved for all sorted populations. PBMCs were isolated right away by Lymphoprep density gradient centrifugation and were stained directly, without culture. So that batch effects would be minimized, each experiment stained and sorted samples in pairs, pairing one healthy donor with one patient. CDR1 and CDR2 (SNHLY, FYNNEI) derive from the germline V gene. Here V drops 9 bases and J drops 0 bases, and the junction holds 4 bases not matched to any gene. The CDR3 measures 14 amino acids from cysteine to phenylalanine. CDR3 DNA only is kept here, 42 bases in frame from base 1.

The chain is encoded by TRBV2 joined to TRBJ2-2; 7 middle bases align to TRBD1. The sequence came from a man aged 18 to 35 with type 1 diabetes. The sample was naive CD4+ T cells from blood. The cell subset or site label, read with the paper, signifies: true naive CD4+ T cells. The CDR3 corresponds to CARRDSANTGELFF. The DNA sequence reads TGTGCCAGGAGGGACAGCGCGAACACCGGGGAGCTGTTTTTT. The full variable domain, completed from the reference TRBV2 and TRBJ2-2 proteins outside the CDR3, reads EPEVTQTPSHQVTQMGQEVILRCVPISNHLYFYWYRQILGQKVEFLVSFYNNEISEKSEIFDDQFSVERPDGSNFTLKIRSTKLEDSAMYFCARRDSANTGELFFGEGSRLTVL.